The rows below give T cell receptor beta chains drawn from one sample of a study of T cells in Graves' hyperthyroidism and ophthalmopathy. TCRdb analysed the multiplex PCR reads with MiXCR anew, one entry per CDR3 protein. The sample shows hundreds of thousands of distinct CDR3 sequences, around 20% of them seen only once. Sequenced material: blood. The origin of the receptors is a man between 25 and 39 years old with Graves' ophthalmopathy. Each CDR3 is given with its conserved first and last residue. Fields, in order: clone size, J gene, V gene, D gene, CDR3 protein, CDR3 DNA. D genes are given only for firm matches. Not all rows give a size; the values are once, few, many and, for expanded clones, a class.

abundance: NA
j_gene: TRBJ1-1
v_gene: TRBV7-9
d_gene: NA
CDR3aa: CASSLDKVISEAFF
CDR3nt: TGTGCCAGCAGCTTAGACAAGGTAATCTCTGAAGCTTTCTTT

abundance: many
j_gene: TRBJ2-5
v_gene: TRBV20-1
d_gene: NA
CDR3aa: CSARDRVGETQYF
CDR3nt: TGCAGTGCTAGAGACAGGGTCGGGGAGACCCAGTACTTC

abundance: once
j_gene: TRBJ2-1
v_gene: TRBV6-1
d_gene: NA
CDR3aa: CASSPLGAGNEQFF
CDR3nt: TGTGCCAGCAGCCCGCTGGGGGCGGGGAATGAGCAGTTCTTC

abundance: many
j_gene: TRBJ2-5
v_gene: TRBV30
d_gene: TRBD1
CDR3aa: CAWSSGQGWKTQYF
CDR3nt: TGTGCCTGGAGTTCGGGACAGGGGTGGAAGACCCAGTACTTC

abundance: once
j_gene: TRBJ2-3
v_gene: TRBV20-1
d_gene: TRBD2
CDR3aa: CSARDPSGSGEGTDTQYF
CDR3nt: TGCAGTGCTAGAGATCCAAGCGGGAGCGGAGAGGGCACAGATACGCAGTATTTT

abundance: few
j_gene: TRBJ1-1
v_gene: TRBV28
d_gene: NA
CDR3aa: CASSPEIGGTEAFF
CDR3nt: TGTGCCAGCAGTCCGGAAATCGGGGGAACTGAAGCTTTCTTT

abundance: few
j_gene: TRBJ2-1
v_gene: TRBV4-1
d_gene: NA
CDR3aa: CASRQNNEQFF
CDR3nt: TGCGCCAGCAGACAAAACAATGAGCAGTTCTTC

abundance: NA
j_gene: TRBJ2-1
v_gene: TRBV20-1
d_gene: TRBD2
CDR3aa: CSARVGGEGLAGLTYNEQFF
CDR3nt: TGCAGTGCTAGAGTTGGTGGGGAGGGACTAGCGGGACTTACCTACAATGAGCAGTTCTTC

abundance: few
j_gene: TRBJ2-1
v_gene: TRBV7-9
d_gene: TRBD2
CDR3aa: CASSAPLAGKFF
CDR3nt: TGTGCCAGCAGCGCACCACTAGCGGGAAAGTTCTTC

abundance: NA
j_gene: TRBJ2-7
v_gene: TRBV6-2/TRBV6-3
d_gene: TRBD2
CDR3aa: CASRLADPPSEQYF
CDR3nt: TGTGCCAGCAGACTAGCGGACCCCCCGTCCGAGCAGTACTTC

abundance: NA
j_gene: TRBJ2-1
v_gene: TRBV28
d_gene: NA
CDR3aa: CASDPRSSYNEQFF
CDR3nt: TGTGCCAGCGATCCGCGGAGCTCCTACAATGAGCAGTTCTTC

abundance: NA
j_gene: TRBJ2-1
v_gene: TRBV27
d_gene: NA
CDR3aa: CASSAPRGEQFF
CDR3nt: TGTGCCAGCAGCGCGCCCCGCGGTGAGCAGTTCTTC

abundance: NA
j_gene: TRBJ2-7
v_gene: TRBV4-2
d_gene: NA
CDR3aa: CASSVDLSSYEQYF
CDR3nt: TGTGCCAGTAGCGTCGACCTCAGCTCCTACGAGCAGTACTTC

abundance: few
j_gene: TRBJ2-2
v_gene: TRBV6-6
d_gene: NA
CDR3aa: CASSYIDLSPGELFF
CDR3nt: TGTGCCAGCAGTTACATTGACCTTTCGCCCGGGGAGCTGTTTTTT

abundance: NA
j_gene: TRBJ1-1
v_gene: TRBV18
d_gene: NA
CDR3aa: CASSQLYGGRQNTEAFF
CDR3nt: TGTGCCAGCTCACAGTTGTATGGGGGTCGGCAGAACACTGAAGCTTTCTTT

abundance: many
j_gene: TRBJ2-1
v_gene: TRBV20-1
d_gene: TRBD2
CDR3aa: CSAVRLAGYNEQFF
CDR3nt: TGCAGTGCTGTCAGACTAGCGGGATACAATGAGCAGTTCTTC

abundance: few
j_gene: TRBJ2-5
v_gene: TRBV20-1
d_gene: TRBD1
CDR3aa: CSATDRGRGETQYF
CDR3nt: TGCAGTGCAACGGACAGGGGGCGCGGGGAGACCCAGTACTTC

abundance: few
j_gene: TRBJ2-1
v_gene: TRBV5-4
d_gene: NA
CDR3aa: CASSLDLPPNEQFF
CDR3nt: TGTGCCAGCAGCTTGGACCTACCCCCCAATGAGCAGTTCTTC

abundance: many
j_gene: TRBJ2-1
v_gene: TRBV7-9
d_gene: NA
CDR3aa: CASSLEGGDEQFF
CDR3nt: TGTGCCAGCAGCTTAGAAGGCGGCGATGAGCAGTTCTTC

abundance: many
j_gene: TRBJ1-1
v_gene: TRBV5-1
d_gene: NA
CDR3aa: CASSTDRLEAFF
CDR3nt: TGCGCCAGCAGCACCGACAGGCTTGAAGCTTTCTTT

abundance: many
j_gene: TRBJ1-6
v_gene: TRBV30
d_gene: NA
CDR3aa: CAWTPSPLSPLHF
CDR3nt: TGTGCCTGGACCCCCTCACCTCTTTCACCCCTCCACTTT

abundance: few
j_gene: TRBJ1-2
v_gene: TRBV2
d_gene: NA
CDR3aa: CASSAAGRRGYTF
CDR3nt: TGTGCCAGCAGTGCGGCAGGGCGGCGGGGCTACACCTTC

abundance: many
j_gene: TRBJ1-1
v_gene: TRBV7-2
d_gene: NA
CDR3aa: CASNRREDTEAFF
CDR3nt: TGTGCCAGCAACCGAAGAGAGGATACTGAAGCTTTCTTT

abundance: many
j_gene: TRBJ2-3
v_gene: TRBV18
d_gene: TRBD2
CDR3aa: CASSPPNGGNTDTQYF
CDR3nt: TGTGCCAGCTCACCACCGAACGGGGGGAACACAGATACGCAGTATTTT

abundance: few
j_gene: TRBJ2-1
v_gene: TRBV6-2/TRBV6-3
d_gene: TRBD1
CDR3aa: CATEYPDRFIRGEQFF
CDR3nt: TGTGCCACCGAGTACCCGGACAGGTTCATACGTGGTGAGCAGTTCTTC

abundance: NA
j_gene: TRBJ2-5
v_gene: TRBV5-1
d_gene: TRBD1
CDR3aa: CASSLPYGQVQETQYF
CDR3nt: TGCGCCAGCAGCCTACCCTACGGACAGGTCCAAGAGACCCAGTACTTC

abundance: many
j_gene: TRBJ2-3
v_gene: TRBV7-2
d_gene: TRBD2
CDR3aa: CASSPRGRGGSDTQYF
CDR3nt: TGTGCCAGCAGCCCCCGAGGTCGGGGAGGGTCGGATACGCAGTATTTT

abundance: few
j_gene: TRBJ2-7
v_gene: TRBV6-2/TRBV6-3
d_gene: TRBD1
CDR3aa: CASSRTPSGTGSEQYF
CDR3nt: TGTGCCAGCAGTCGCACACCCTCCGGGACAGGCTCCGAGCAGTACTTC

abundance: few
j_gene: TRBJ2-7
v_gene: TRBV7-9
d_gene: NA
CDR3aa: CASSLPPGNQGYEQYF
CDR3nt: TGTGCCAGCAGCTTACCGCCGGGGAACCAAGGCTACGAGCAGTACTTC

abundance: few
j_gene: TRBJ2-3
v_gene: TRBV7-9
d_gene: TRBD1
CDR3aa: CASSDRDRGWDTQYF
CDR3nt: TGTGCCAGCAGCGACCGGGACAGGGGTTGGGATACGCAGTATTTT

abundance: NA
j_gene: TRBJ2-1
v_gene: TRBV28
d_gene: NA
CDR3aa: CASIQPPGNEQFF
CDR3nt: TGTGCCAGCATCCAGCCCCCGGGAAATGAGCAGTTCTTC

abundance: many
j_gene: TRBJ2-7
v_gene: TRBV20-1
d_gene: NA
CDR3aa: CSARPLREETYEQYF
CDR3nt: TGCAGTGCTAGACCGTTGCGGGAAGAAACGTACGAGCAGTACTTC

abundance: NA
j_gene: TRBJ2-5
v_gene: TRBV5-6
d_gene: NA
CDR3aa: CASSSLRGMVETQYF
CDR3nt: TGTGCCAGCAGCTCGTTACGCGGGATGGTAGAGACCCAGTACTTC

abundance: few
j_gene: TRBJ2-1
v_gene: TRBV7-9
d_gene: NA
CDR3aa: CASSLGGLAYNEQFF
CDR3nt: TGTGCCAGCAGCTTAGGTGGTCTAGCGTACAATGAGCAGTTCTTC

abundance: many
j_gene: TRBJ2-7
v_gene: TRBV28
d_gene: TRBD2
CDR3aa: CASSLAGGPSYEQYF
CDR3nt: TGTGCCAGCAGTTTAGCGGGAGGGCCGTCCTACGAGCAGTACTTC

abundance: NA
j_gene: TRBJ1-5
v_gene: TRBV6-1
d_gene: NA
CDR3aa: CASSEAPYSQNQPQHF
CDR3nt: TGTGCCAGCAGTGAAGCGCCTTATAGCCAGAATCAGCCCCAGCATTTT

abundance: NA
j_gene: TRBJ2-7
v_gene: TRBV12-3/TRBV12-4
d_gene: TRBD2
CDR3aa: CASSLFPQGGLAGVGSYEQYF
CDR3nt: TGTGCCAGCAGTTTATTCCCACAGGGGGGACTAGCGGGAGTGGGGTCCTACGAGCAGTACTTC

abundance: many
j_gene: TRBJ1-2
v_gene: TRBV27
d_gene: NA
CDR3aa: CASSSGYGYTF
CDR3nt: TGTGCCAGCAGTTCTGGGTATGGCTACACCTTC

abundance: many
j_gene: TRBJ2-3
v_gene: TRBV13
d_gene: TRBD2
CDR3aa: CASSLWASGRTDTQYF
CDR3nt: TGTGCCAGCAGCTTATGGGCTAGCGGGAGAACAGATACGCAGTATTTT

abundance: NA
j_gene: TRBJ2-3
v_gene: TRBV20-1
d_gene: NA
CDR3aa: CSRRGGTDTQYF
CDR3nt: TGCAGCCGGCGGGGCGGCACAGATACGCAGTATTTT

abundance: NA
j_gene: TRBJ2-1
v_gene: TRBV7-8
d_gene: TRBD2
CDR3aa: CASSFDRLAGLANEQFF
CDR3nt: TGTGCCAGCAGCTTCGACCGACTAGCGGGGCTAGCAAATGAGCAGTTCTTC

abundance: NA
j_gene: TRBJ1-4
v_gene: TRBV9
d_gene: NA
CDR3aa: CASSLGLGGPLATNEKLFF
CDR3nt: TGTGCCAGCAGCCTAGGATTAGGGGGACCTCTCGCAACTAATGAAAAACTGTTTTTT

abundance: few
j_gene: TRBJ1-2
v_gene: TRBV12-5
d_gene: NA
CDR3aa: CASGDEAGYTF
CDR3nt: TGTGCTAGTGGAGACGAGGCTGGCTACACCTTC

abundance: few
j_gene: TRBJ2-1
v_gene: TRBV6-1
d_gene: TRBD2
CDR3aa: CASSVGTSGALNVFF
CDR3nt: TGTGCCAGCAGTGTCGGGACTAGCGGGGCCCTAAACGTGTTCTTC

abundance: few
j_gene: TRBJ2-1
v_gene: TRBV29-1
d_gene: NA
CDR3aa: CSVVAGTRSSYNEQFF
CDR3nt: TGCAGCGTTGTCGCGGGGACCCGGAGCTCCTACAATGAGCAGTTCTTC

abundance: NA
j_gene: TRBJ1-2
v_gene: TRBV10-3
d_gene: NA
CDR3aa: CAISELDHGYTF
CDR3nt: TGTGCCATCAGTGAGTTGGATCATGGCTACACCTTC

abundance: few
j_gene: TRBJ1-1
v_gene: TRBV6-2/TRBV6-3
d_gene: NA
CDR3aa: CASSFRASTEAFF
CDR3nt: TGTGCCAGCAGTTTCCGGGCCTCGACTGAAGCTTTCTTT

abundance: NA
j_gene: TRBJ1-6
v_gene: TRBV7-9
d_gene: NA
CDR3aa: CASSPPGTYNSPLHF
CDR3nt: TGTGCCAGCAGCCCACCCGGGACCTATAATTCACCCCTCCACTTT

abundance: NA
j_gene: TRBJ2-5
v_gene: TRBV5-1
d_gene: NA
CDR3aa: CASSWQVQETQYF
CDR3nt: TGCGCCAGCAGCTGGCAGGTTCAAGAGACCCAGTACTTC

abundance: few
j_gene: TRBJ2-2
v_gene: TRBV11-3
d_gene: NA
CDR3aa: CASSTYAGANTGELFF
CDR3nt: TGTGCCAGCAGCACCTACGCAGGGGCGAACACCGGGGAGCTGTTTTTT

abundance: NA
j_gene: TRBJ2-7
v_gene: TRBV12-3/TRBV12-4
d_gene: TRBD1
CDR3aa: CASTRTGVWGYEQYF
CDR3nt: TGTGCCAGCACCCGGACAGGGGTATGGGGCTACGAGCAGTACTTC

abundance: NA
j_gene: TRBJ2-7
v_gene: TRBV25-1
d_gene: NA
CDR3aa: CASSERRGDSYEQYF
CDR3nt: TGTGCCAGCAGTGAACGCAGGGGGGATTCCTACGAGCAGTACTTC